This T cell receptor (beta chain) was profiled in a study of beta chain features in type 1 diabetes. CDR3 length: 13 amino acids. Germline V gives CDR1 SNHLY, CDR2 FYNNEI. The V and J ends lost 2 bases and 2 bases respectively, with 6 bases between them. Expressed TCRB transcripts got sequenced, as all isolated RNA was reverse transcribed. Repertoires were generated with immunoSEQ multiplex PCR, while TCRdb's copy carries only in-frame clones and drops some. In the table there are 130,000 to 150,000 clones, 6.5% to 8.5% of which are singletons. The chain employs TRBV2 and TRBJ1-2; D ambiguous. Sequenced sample: central memory CD4+ T cells from blood. The clonotype was recovered from a woman aged 25 to 39 in good health. The CDR3 region is CASSEKQNYGYTF. As DNA, the CDR3 is TGTGCCAGCAGTGAAAAACAGAACTATGGCTACACCTTC.